Sequencing of this T cell receptor beta chain was carried out in a study of monozygotic twins with inflammatory bowel disease. This CDR3 has 17 residues. Germline CDR1 and CDR2: SGHRS and YFSETQ. Findings and caveats of the study: The analysis yielded no support for one strong signal or clonotype associated with IBD.

One entry per CDR3 protein, without DNA, is what TCRdb gives after re-calling the 5' RACE reads. The ten most abundant clones cover 2% to 2.5% of a sample with approximately 330,000 distinct CDR3 sequences. About this clonotype itself: Its antigen is still unknown.

The chain uses TRBV5-1 and TRBJ1-1; lacking DNA, the TRBD1 call made by TCRdb goes unchecked. Sample: blood. The TCR originated in a human donor with ulcerative colitis or Crohn's disease, or a healthy co-twin of an affected twin (not recorded which). CDR3 sequence: CASSPTRDRGLNTEAFF.